The 19 T cell receptor beta chains listed next were all sequenced from one sample in a study of shared clonotypes between healthy human individuals. Measured with immunoSEQ multiplex PCR; TCRdb has only the in-frame clones, and not every one. Found here are 2,500,000 or so clones, roughly 92% of them singletons; the top ten hold over 0.12%. Sequenced: naive CD4+ T cells sorted from blood. Subset indicated: CD45RA+ positively selected. Receptor source: a man between 18 and 35 years old in good health.

This clone has just a few counts. V is TRBV5-1 and J is TRBJ1-3; D is perhaps TRBD1 (5 bases). With 0 bases removed from V and 0 bases from J, the gap between germline ends came to 13 bases. Germline values: CDR1 SGHRS, CDR2 YFSETQ. CDR3 length: 17 residues. This chain's CDR3 is CASSLAQPGPSGNTIYF. The CDR3 nucleotides are TGCGCCAGCAGCTTGGCACAGCCAGGGCCCTCTGGAAACACCATATATTTT.

The chain uses TRBV18 and TRBJ2-6; no clear D gene. CDR1 and CDR2 (germline): KGHSH, LQKENI. This CDR3 comprises 16 residues. V gave up 6 bases and J gave up 2 bases, with 14 bases separating them. The CDR3 loop reads CASSLGQSPGANVLTF. The CDR3 nucleotides read TGTGCCAGCTCCCTCGGGCAGTCCCCTGGGGCCAACGTCCTGACTTTC.

The rearrangement links TRBV19 to TRBJ2-1, with D possibly being TRBD2 (6 bases). V dropped 3 bases and J dropped 3 bases, with 15 bases sitting between them. CDR1 and CDR2 from the germline V gene are LNHDA and SQIVND (reference sequence). The CDR3 runs 16 residues. CDR3 DNA sequence: TGTGCCAGTAGTATCCTACGAGCGGGTCGCTACAATGAGCAGTTCTTC. This sequence encodes CASSILRAGRYNEQFF.

This rearrangement joins TRBV18 to TRBJ1-3, with D perhaps matching TRBD1 (6 bases). Deletions cut 3 bases from V and 4 bases from J, with 19 bases between. Germline V gives CDR1 KGHSH, CDR2 LQKENI. CDR3 length: 17 residues. CDR3: CASSPYTGTWSGNTIYF. As DNA, the CDR3 is TGTGCCAGCTCACCTTACACAGGGACGTGGTCCGGAAACACCATATATTTT. The variable domain in full, with the rest retrieved from reference TRBV18 and TRBJ1-3, is NAGVMQNPRHLVRRRGQEARLRCSPMKGHSHVYWYRQLPEEGLKFMVYLQKENIIDESGMPKERFSAEFPKEGPSILRIQQVVRGDSAAYFCASSPYTGTWSGNTIYFGEGSWLTVV.

A remark on this clone: Other DNA sequences in the same sample also yield this CDR3. This chain joins TRBV7-9 and TRBJ2-3; 9 positions agree with TRBD2. After removal of 4 bases from V and 0 bases from J, the junction contained 2 bases not matched to a gene. The CDR3 covers 15 residues. The V gene's germline CDR1 is SEHNR and CDR2 FQNEAQ (reference sequence). CDR3 amino acids: CASSSAGGSTDTQYF. The CDR3 DNA is TGTGCCAGCAGCTCCGCGGGAGGGAGCACAGATACGCAGTATTTT.

V gene TRBV5-6 combines with J gene TRBJ1-5, with 11 nucleotides matching TRBD1. V dropped 4 bases and J dropped 1; count of bases not matched to a gene: 7. The length of the CDR3 is 17 residues. The V gene's germline CDR1 is SGHDT and CDR2 YYEEEE. The CDR3 sequence is CASSRTGGEGSNQPQHF. The CDR3, as DNA: TGTGCCAGCAGCCGGACAGGGGGCGAGGGCAGCAATCAGCCCCAGCATTTT.

This clone was counted between two and nine times. The J gene is TRBJ1-1, the V gene TRBV19, with 7 bases identical to TRBD1. J lost 4 bases, V lost 4 bases, and 9 bases had no gene match. CDR3 length equals 15 residues. In germline, CDR1 is LNHDA, CDR2 SQIVND (reference sequence). This chain's CDR3 is CASSTTTGVSTEAFF. DNA for the CDR3: TGTGCCAGTAGTACGACTACAGGGGTGAGCACTGAAGCTTTCTTT.

This clone was picked up one time. Other nucleotide sequences from this sample produce the same CDR3. DNA for the CDR3: TGTGCCAGCAGGACAGGGACCTCTAATGAAAAACTGTTTTTT. This sequence encodes CASRTGTSNEKLFF. V gene TRBV11-2 combines with J gene TRBJ1-4, with 7 positions matching TRBD1. The germline gives CDR1 SGHAT, CDR2 FQNNGV. Losses at the gene ends were 6 bases for V and 3 bases for J; bases not matched to a gene: 4. The CDR3 is 14 residues long.

The chain recombines TRBV9 with TRBJ1-3; 12 bases match TRBD1. V lost 4 bases, J lost 3 bases, and 11 bases stayed unmatched. In germline, CDR1 is SGDLS, CDR2 YYNGEE. This CDR3 has 18 amino acids. CDR3 DNA sequence: TGTGCCAGCAGCCTCTCCCTGGGGACAGGGGGCCGTGGAAACACCATATATTTT. Translating it yields CASSLSLGTGGRGNTIYF.

This clone was detected only a few times. J is TRBJ2-7 and V is TRBV6-1, with TRBD2 identical over 10 bases. Germline CDR1 and CDR2: MNHNS and SASEGT. V lost 2 bases, J lost 4 bases, and 8 bases stayed unmatched. This CDR3 has 16 amino acids. CDR3 in amino acids: CASSEWEREGVYEQYF. As DNA, the CDR3 is TGTGCCAGCAGTGAATGGGAGCGGGAGGGGGTATACGAGCAGTACTTC.

V usage is TRBV5-1 and J usage is TRBJ2-1; a weak D match, TRBD2 (6 bases). Germline CDR1 reads SGHRS; CDR2 reads YFSETQ. V lost 5 bases and J 3 bases, leaving 15 bases between the germline ends. This CDR3 comprises 15 residues. The CDR3 nucleotides are TGCGCCAGCAGTCCCGGACTATCGCTCTACAATGAGCAGTTCTTC. The encoded protein is CASSPGLSLYNEQFF.

The chain links TRBV7-3 to TRBJ2-3, with a weak D call TRBD2 (5 bases). Per germline, CDR1 SGHTA and CDR2 FQGTGA. Trimming cost V 3 bases and J 6 bases, with 10 bases left between them. This CDR3 region has 13 residues. CDR3 DNA sequence: TGTGCCAGCAGCTTGGTGGGAGCGGATACGCAGTATTTT. Its protein product is CASSLVGADTQYF.

V gene TRBV7-2 combines with J gene TRBJ1-2, with D possibly TRBD1 on 6 matching bases. Germline V lookup: CDR1 SGHTA, CDR2 FQGNSA. Trimming pared 2 bases from V and 4 bases from J, leaving 14 bases between. This CDR3 is built from 15 residues. CDR3 DNA: TGTGCCAGCAGCTTAAGTGCGGGGGCCGGCTATGGCTACACCTTC. Translating gives CASSLSAGAGYGYTF.

The chain joins TRBV19 to TRBJ2-7; D remains ambiguous. The CDR3 covers 15 residues. With 10 bases removed from V and 0 bases from J, the gap between germline ends came to 19 bases. CDR1 and CDR2 from the germline V gene are LNHDA and SQIVND (reference sequence). This chain's CDR3 is CATSIGALSSYEQYF. The CDR3 DNA is TGTGCCACCTCAATAGGCGCCCTAAGCTCCTACGAGCAGTACTTC.

The V call is TRBV6-5, the J call TRBJ2-3; no firm D call. Germline V gives CDR1 MNHEY, CDR2 SVGAGI. Trimming took 5 bases from V and 1 from J, leaving 10 bases between them. The CDR3 has 14 amino acids. The CDR3 spells CASSPWTGTDTQYF. CDR3 bases: TGTGCCAGCAGTCCTTGGACCGGCACAGATACGCAGTATTTT.

The rearrangement uses TRBV9 and TRBJ2-3, with 7 bases matching TRBD1. The V gene's germline CDR1 is SGDLS and CDR2 YYNGEE. The CDR3 extends over 17 amino acids. V lost 0 bases and J lost 6; bases outside the gene matches: 13. The CDR3 region is CASSVDAGDRFRDTQYF. CDR3 DNA: TGTGCCAGCAGCGTAGACGCAGGGGACAGATTTAGGGATACGCAGTATTTT.

In regard to this clone: This specimen includes other DNA sequences encoding the same CDR3. The rearrangement uses TRBV5-1 and TRBJ2-5, with a tentative D call TRBD1 (6 bases). Germline V gene lookup returns CDR1 SGHRS and CDR2 YFSETQ. The CDR3 is 14 residues long. V was cut by 3 bases and J by 2 bases, with 11 bases left in between. CDR3: CASSSGQQQETQYF. The CDR3 DNA is TGCGCCAGCAGCTCTGGACAGCAGCAAGAGACCCAGTACTTC. Together with reference TRBV5-1 and TRBJ2-5, the CDR3 gives the full variable domain: KAGVTQTPRYLIKTRGQQVTLSCSPISGHRSVSWYQQTPGQGLQFLFEYFSETQRNKGNFPGRFSGRQFSNSRSEMNVSTLELGDSALYLCASSSGQQQETQYFGPGTRLLVL.

CDR3 nucleotides: TGTGCCAGCAGTACCACTATAGAAGCTTTCTTT. Its protein is CASSTTIEAFF. The V gene is TRBV6-6, the J gene TRBJ1-1, with D unclear. Trimming pared 5 bases from V and 8 bases from J, leaving 9 bases between. CDR3 length equals 11 residues. The germline V gene encodes CDR1 MNHNY and CDR2 SVGAGI (reference sequence).

V is TRBV2 and J is TRBJ1-6, with 7 bases identical to TRBD1. Trimming removed 8 bases from V and 6 bases from J; junction bases left unmatched: 13. This CDR3 is 16 amino acids long. Germline V gene sequence: CDR1 SNHLY, CDR2 FYNNEI. CDR3 DNA sequence: TGTGCCAGCGGAACAGGGGCGAAGGTATCTAATTCACCCCTCCACTTT. Protein: CASGTGAKVSNSPLHF.